Shown below are 11 T cell receptor beta chains from a single sample sequenced in a study of blood T cell repertoires in COVID-19. Clones were sequenced by immunoSEQ multiplex PCR, and TCRdb holds only the in-frame ones, with some missing. The data contain roughly 39,000 clones, around 87% of them singletons. Input material: peripheral blood. Receptors originate from a woman at least 80 years old with active COVID-19.

J is TRBJ1-2 and V is TRBV3-1 (or the pseudogene TRBV3-2); perhaps TRBD1 as D (5 bases). Trimming left V 4 bases short and J 5 bases short, with 14 bases between. The CDR3 is made up of 14 amino acids. In germline, CDR1 is LGHDT, CDR2 YNNKEL (reference sequence). The CDR3 reads CASSLLGGSYGYTF. The CDR3 region has the DNA TGTGCCAGCAGCCTCTTGGGGGGGTCGTATGGCTACACCTTC.

CDR3 DNA sequence: TGCAGCGACTTTGGGACAGGCTATGGCTACACCTTC. It codes for CSDFGTGYGYTF. The chain combines TRBV29-1 with TRBJ1-2; 8 nucleotides align to TRBD1. Germline trimming cut 7 bases from V and 4 bases from J; bases unmatched to any gene: 5. This CDR3 is built from 12 residues. From germline, CDR1 is SQVTM and CDR2 ANQGSEA.

CDR3 amino acids: CASSPFQLAGVRETQYF. DNA of the CDR3: TGCGCCAGCAGCCCTTTCCAACTAGCGGGGGTGAGGGAGACCCAGTACTTC. V is TRBV4-3 and J is TRBJ2-5, with 11 bases fitting TRBD2. This CDR3 is 17 amino acids long. V trimming: 4 bases; J trimming: 5 bases; junction bases outside the gene matches: 12. The V gene's germline CDR1 is LGHNA and CDR2 YSLEER.

This clone has only a few counts. The chain is built from TRBV20-1 and TRBJ2-5; tentative D call: TRBD2 (6 bases). This CDR3 is 12 amino acids long. The germline CDR1 and CDR2 sequences are DFQATT and SNEGSKA (reference sequence). Between the trimmed V and J ends, which lost 3 bases and 4 bases, there was a span of 9 bases. CDR3 sequence reads: CSASWRGETQYF. As DNA, the CDR3 is TGCAGTGCTAGTTGGCGGGGAGAGACCCAGTACTTC.

This clone showed up just a few times. The chain has TRBV9 and TRBJ1-6, with D possibly TRBD1 on 6 matching bases. This CDR3 region has 15 residues. The V gene lost 4 bases and the J gene lost 4 bases, with 12 bases spanning the gap. Per germline, CDR1 SGDLS and CDR2 YYNGEE. The DNA for the CDR3 is TGTGCCAGCAGCCCTAGGACAGATTATAATTCACCCCTCCACTTT. Translating gives CASSPRTDYNSPLHF.

The chain couples TRBV29-1 to TRBJ2-3, with a tentative D call TRBD1 (6 bases). The CDR3 contains 14 residues. The V end lost 3 bases, the J end lost 1 base, and 11 bases lay between the germline ends. Germline CDR1 SQVTM, CDR2 ANQGSEA. The CDR3 loop reads CSVDSPGGTDTQYF. The CDR3 DNA sequence: TGCAGCGTTGATTCGCCAGGGGGCACAGATACGCAGTATTTT.

The chain joins TRBV9 to TRBJ2-5; 13 bases agree with TRBD2. There are 18 residues in the CDR3. Unmatched junction bases numbered 6, after V lost 0 bases and J lost 1 base. Germline CDR1 is SGDLS and CDR2 is YYNGEE. CDR3 amino acids: CASSVGTSGGLLQETQYF. CDR3 DNA: TGTGCCAGCAGCGTAGGGACTAGCGGGGGCCTTCTCCAAGAGACCCAGTACTTC.

This clone was found a few times. The J gene is TRBJ1-1, the V gene TRBV15; no clear D gene. Looked up from germline, CDR1 is LNHNV and CDR2 is YYDKDF (reference sequence). Trimming took off 1 base at V and 5 bases at J, with 11 bases between the two ends. The CDR3 runs to 14 residues. CDR3 residues: CATSRVTDTTEAFF. As DNA, the CDR3 is TGTGCCACCAGCAGAGTAACAGACACTACTGAAGCTTTCTTT.

The chain has TRBV18 and TRBJ1-1; D possibly corresponds to TRBD1 (6 bases). Germline CDR1 KGHSH, CDR2 LQKENI. Trimming left V 3 bases short and J 1 base short, with 12 bases between. CDR3 length: 15 residues. DNA of the CDR3: TGTGCCAGCTCACCTACGGACAGATCGAACACTGAAGCTTTCTTT. It is translated as CASSPTDRSNTEAFF.

The chain uses TRBV30 and TRBJ2-1, with 7 bases aligning to TRBD1. Trimming at V came to 2 bases and at J to 2 bases, leaving 12 bases not matched to a gene. Looked up from germline, CDR1 is GTSNPN and CDR2 is SVGIG (reference sequence). This CDR3 has 17 amino acids. The CDR3 nucleotides are TGTGCCTGGAGTCTGCCTTCTAGGGGGCTCGCCTACAATGAGCAGTTCTTC. It encodes CAWSLPSRGLAYNEQFF.

The chain couples TRBV28 to TRBJ1-5; the match to TRBD1 covers 8 bases. Germline V gives CDR1 MDHEN, CDR2 SYDVKM. The J segment lost 2 bases and the V segment lost 5 bases, leaving 8 bases of the junction unmatched. The CDR3 length is 16 residues. The CDR3 region has the DNA TGTGCCAGCAGTCCCCGGACAGGGCCAGGCAATCAGCCCCAGCATTTT. This encodes CASSPRTGPGNQPQHF.